The T cell receptor (beta chain) described here comes from a study of regulatory T cells (dated by TCRdb to between 2018 and 2020). Study-level background: T-cell receptor beta repertoires of sorted regulatory, conventional CD4+ and CD8+ T cells were compared between CD3G-deficient patients and healthy controls.

Reading from cysteine to phenylalanine, the CDR3 counts 13 amino acids. The CDR3 DNA has 39 bases and is translated from base 1. CDR1 and CDR2, per the germline V gene (reference sequence), are LNHDA and SQIVND. Trimming removed 4 bases from V and 5 bases from J, leaving 11 bases between the germline ends. Every CD3G-deficient patient showed evidence of autoimmunity, and the autoimmunity was more severe in two of the patients. At testing, patients were between 2 and 39 years old and showed lower naive and higher memory CD4+ and CD8+ T-cell proportions. The patient group comprised over 5 individuals with CD3G deficiency. An international network of physicians spanning the United States, Europe and Asia provided the patient samples and clinical data. Ficoll density separation was used to isolate peripheral blood mononuclear cells. A FACSAria cell sorter was used to isolate CD3+ CD8+ CD4- T cells. Overall study results and their limits: CD8+ T cells from patients showed a nonsignificant trend toward lower Shannon entropy than control CD8+ cells. Patient repertoires showed restricted unique TRB V-J pairs and skewed V and J gene usage, most marked in regulatory T cells.

In the multiplex PCR, 52 forward TRBV primers and 13 reverse TRBJ primers were used, and assay-based and computational corrections were applied for amplification bias. Within the immunoSEQ assay, multiplex PCR amplified rearranged TRB loci from genomic DNA. TRB amplicons were sequenced using an Illumina HiSeq platform. As for how the authors treated the data: Raw sequences were error-filtered and aligned to reference gene sequences by custom algorithms and were subsequently analyzed with the immunoSEQ online tools. Frequencies of productive and nonproductive TRB rearrangements were assessed among unique sequences as well as among total sequences. For TRB CDR3 positions 6 and 7, hydrophobicity together with amino acid composition served as the basis for assessing self-reactivity potential. Prism software was used to run t tests, Mann-Whitney tests or two-way ANOVA for comparisons between groups. Drawn from immuneACCESS, this table holds only the in-frame rearrangements with V and J called that TCRdb kept. Clones are partly lost; checked studies trace under half to an unresolved V gene and leave the rest unexplained. Clone size and V and J calls were adopted from that table, with D and trimming inferred from the DNA. For this sample the table gives 15,000 to 20,000 clones, of which roughly nine tenths were detected only once. The leading ten clones occupy more than 25% of the sample.

Worth noting for this clone: Its antigen is unknown. Base quality data are lacking; no much larger clone is found one base away.

The sequence was collected from a person aged 18 to 30 with CD3G deficiency. The source material was CD8+ T cells sorted from blood. The V and J genes are TRBV19 and TRBJ1-1; no D gene can be assigned with confidence. The DNA reads TGTGCCAGTAGTAGCGTCCGCCGAACTGAAGCTTTCTTT. Its protein reads: CASSSVRRTEAFF.